The 15 T cell receptor beta chains given below trace back to one sample, sequenced in a study of blood T cell repertoires in COVID-19. Measured with immunoSEQ multiplex PCR; TCRdb has only the in-frame clones, and not every one. The sample lists a few hundred thousand clones, approximately 80% seen once, with 1.1% in the top ten. Source material: peripheral blood. These TCRs come from a human donor with acute or convalescent COVID-19. The donor label of this sample is uncertain.

This sequence joins TRBV30 and TRBJ2-2; 8 bases are a match to TRBD1. Germline V gene data show CDR1 as GTSNPN and CDR2 as SVGIG (reference sequence). Losses at the gene ends were 3 bases for V and 6 bases for J; bases not matched to a gene: 9. The CDR3 has 15 amino acids. The CDR3 DNA sequence: TGTGCCTGGAGAGTAAGGACAGGGAAGGCCGGGGAGCTGTTTTTT. This gives the protein CAWRVRTGKAGELFF.

The V gene is TRBV5-5, the J gene TRBJ2-3, with D tentatively TRBD2 (7 bases). V lost 0 bases and J 3 bases, leaving 17 bases between the germline ends. The CDR3 length is 17 residues. Germline V gene lookup returns CDR1 SGHKS and CDR2 YYEKEE (reference sequence). For the CDR3, the DNA is TGTGCCAGCAGCTTGGTTGGTGGGGGGGCAGGGACAGATACGCAGTATTTT. It specifies CASSLVGGGAGTDTQYF.

The rearrangement links TRBV5-6 to TRBJ1-2; 10 nucleotides line up with TRBD1. The CDR3 totals 17 residues. Looked up from germline, CDR1 is SGHDT and CDR2 is YYEEEE. Germline trimming cut 0 bases from V and 4 bases from J; bases unmatched to any gene: 9. The CDR3 DNA sequence: TGTGCCAGCAGCTTGGCGGGACAGGGGAGGGTGAGCTATGGCTACACCTTC. It codes for CASSLAGQGRVSYGYTF.

The V call is TRBV29-1, the J call TRBJ1-3, with D unresolved. With 4 bases removed from V and 9 bases from J, the gap between germline ends came to 10 bases. The CDR3 contains 11 residues. In germline, CDR1 is SQVTM, CDR2 ANQGSEA. The CDR3 loop is CSVAAGSTIYF. Here the CDR3 DNA reads TGCAGCGTTGCGGCGGGGAGCACCATATATTTT.

This chain connects TRBV7-6 to TRBJ1-2; 7 bases map to TRBD1. V was pared by 5 bases and J by 2 bases, with 8 bases of the junction left unmatched. The CDR3 consists of 15 residues. Germline V gives CDR1 SGHVS, CDR2 FNYEAQ. For the CDR3, the DNA is TGTGCCAGCAGCCCCAACCCGGGACAGAACTATGGCTACACCTTC. Amino acids: CASSPNPGQNYGYTF.

V gene TRBV5-4 combines with J gene TRBJ2-7; 12 bases are a match to TRBD2. CDR1 and CDR2 from the germline V gene are SGHNT and YYREEE (reference sequence). The CDR3 has 17 amino acids. Unmatched junction bases numbered 10, after V lost 4 bases and J lost 2 bases. CDR3 in amino acids: CASSNQPSGGATYEQYF. The CDR3, as DNA: TGTGCCAGCAGCAACCAACCTAGCGGGGGGGCCACCTACGAGCAGTACTTC.

J is TRBJ1-6 and V is TRBV27; TRBD1 is a possible D gene (6 bases). This CDR3 spans 15 amino acids. Germline V gene lookup returns CDR1 MNHEY and CDR2 SMNVEV (reference sequence). Trimming pared 6 bases from V and 5 bases from J, leaving 14 bases between. The CDR3 bases are TGTGCCAGCAGCACAGGGTTGTCGAATAATTCACCCCTCCACTTT. This translates into CASSTGLSNNSPLHF.

The CDR3 bases are TGTGCCAGTAGTAAAAGCGGGAGTTCGGGAGAGCAGTTCTTC. Its protein product is CASSKSGSSGEQFF. The chain employs TRBV19 and TRBJ2-1, with 8 bases identical to TRBD2. Trimming took 4 bases from V and 10 from J; bases not matched to a gene: 9. Per germline, CDR1 LNHDA and CDR2 SQIVND (reference sequence). The CDR3 runs to 14 residues.

This clone showed up just a few times. The V gene is TRBV6-5, the J gene TRBJ2-1; 9 positions agree with TRBD1. Trimming cost V 6 bases and J 9 bases; bases outside gene matches: 9. Germline V gives CDR1 MNHEY, CDR2 SVGAGI. This CDR3 spans 14 amino acids. CDR3 amino acids: CASRGQGLYSEQFF. The CDR3 DNA sequence: TGTGCCAGCAGGGGACAGGGTTTATATAGTGAGCAGTTCTTC.

This chain connects TRBV28 to TRBJ1-1, with D uncertain. V shed 7 bases and J shed 4 bases, with 7 bases lying between them. This CDR3 has 11 residues. Germline V CDR1 and CDR2: MDHEN, SYDVKM. The CDR3 region is CASMSFTEAFF. The CDR3 nucleotides are TGTGCCAGCATGTCATTCACTGAAGCTTTCTTT.

The V call is TRBV5-4, the J call TRBJ2-4; possible D gene TRBD2, 7 bases. Germline CDR1 reads SGHNT; CDR2 reads YYREEE (reference sequence). V dropped 3 bases and J dropped 4 bases, with 11 bases sitting between them. The length of the CDR3 is 14 residues. The CDR3 DNA reads as TGTGCCAGCAGCTACGGGGGGCTGAAAAACATTCAGTACTTC. It translates to CASSYGGLKNIQYF.

This clone came up a few times. The J gene is TRBJ1-1, the V gene TRBV18; 7 positions match TRBD1. The CDR3 runs 15 residues. The V gene end was trimmed by 2 bases and the J gene end by 0 bases; junction bases not matched to a gene: 3. Germline CDR1 and CDR2: KGHSH and LQKENI. The CDR3 DNA is TGTGCCAGCTCACCAGTGACAGGGCTGAACACTGAAGCTTTCTTT. This sequence encodes CASSPVTGLNTEAFF.

The genes are TRBV6-5 and TRBJ2-3, with 9 positions matching TRBD2. Germline-derived CDR1 and CDR2 are MNHEY and SVGAGI. This CDR3 has 16 amino acids. The V segment lost 2 bases and the J segment 6 bases; nucleotides outside the gene matches: 9. The CDR3 DNA reads as TGTGCCAGCAGTTACGGCCGGCGGGGGGGCCAGGATACGCAGTATTTT. Amino acids: CASSYGRRGGQDTQYF.

This sequence joins TRBV19 and TRBJ1-6; perhaps TRBD1 as D (5 bases). The length of the CDR3 is 15 residues. Germline CDR1 LNHDA, CDR2 SQIVND (reference sequence). Trimming cost V 9 bases and J 0 bases, with 12 bases left between them. CDR3 bases: TGTGCCAGCTGGGGGGGGAGCTCCTATAATTCACCCCTCCACTTT. Protein sequence: CASWGGSSYNSPLHF.

This clone was counted between two and nine times. The chain employs TRBV5-6 and TRBJ1-4, with a possible D match to TRBD1 (6 bases). The germline V and J ends were trimmed by 2 bases and 2 bases, with 13 bases remaining between them. This CDR3 has 16 residues. CDR1 is SGHDT and CDR2 is YYEEEE in the germline V gene. CDR3 residues: CASSFRPDSTNEKLFF. In DNA form, the CDR3 reads TGTGCCAGCAGCTTTCGTCCGGACAGCACTAATGAAAAACTGTTTTTT.